This entry describes one T cell receptor (beta chain). Its specificity is unknown. Noted treatment: approximately nine-day PBMC culture with coronavirus spike peptide pools or control peptides (ViraFEST assay). The Oncomine TCR Beta short-read assay was what sequenced the DNA obtained from cultured CD4+ T cells. TCRdb re-analysed the PCR reads in MiXCR, keeping a single row per CDR3 protein. The sample records 19,000 or so distinct CDR3 sequences, about three quarters being singletons. This entry comes from a study of vaccination and CD4 T cells after COVID-19. Study-wide points: Median numbers of SARS-CoV-2-reactive clonotypes increased from 21 to 38 (not a significant change).

V lost 3 bases and J lost 0, with 8 bases in between. The CDR3 has 14 residues. Germline V gene sequence: CDR1 SGHNT, CDR2 YYREEE (reference sequence). The input for sequencing was CD4+ T cells from blood, cultured in vitro, taken after SARS-CoV-2 vaccination. The TCR sequence derives from a human donor who received a COVID-19 vaccine. The chain is built from TRBV5-4 and TRBJ2-3, with TRBD2 as a possible D gene (5 bases). The DNA of the CDR3 is TGTGCCAGCAGCTACTTAGCGAGCACAGATACGCAGTATTTT. As protein: CASSYLASTDTQYF.